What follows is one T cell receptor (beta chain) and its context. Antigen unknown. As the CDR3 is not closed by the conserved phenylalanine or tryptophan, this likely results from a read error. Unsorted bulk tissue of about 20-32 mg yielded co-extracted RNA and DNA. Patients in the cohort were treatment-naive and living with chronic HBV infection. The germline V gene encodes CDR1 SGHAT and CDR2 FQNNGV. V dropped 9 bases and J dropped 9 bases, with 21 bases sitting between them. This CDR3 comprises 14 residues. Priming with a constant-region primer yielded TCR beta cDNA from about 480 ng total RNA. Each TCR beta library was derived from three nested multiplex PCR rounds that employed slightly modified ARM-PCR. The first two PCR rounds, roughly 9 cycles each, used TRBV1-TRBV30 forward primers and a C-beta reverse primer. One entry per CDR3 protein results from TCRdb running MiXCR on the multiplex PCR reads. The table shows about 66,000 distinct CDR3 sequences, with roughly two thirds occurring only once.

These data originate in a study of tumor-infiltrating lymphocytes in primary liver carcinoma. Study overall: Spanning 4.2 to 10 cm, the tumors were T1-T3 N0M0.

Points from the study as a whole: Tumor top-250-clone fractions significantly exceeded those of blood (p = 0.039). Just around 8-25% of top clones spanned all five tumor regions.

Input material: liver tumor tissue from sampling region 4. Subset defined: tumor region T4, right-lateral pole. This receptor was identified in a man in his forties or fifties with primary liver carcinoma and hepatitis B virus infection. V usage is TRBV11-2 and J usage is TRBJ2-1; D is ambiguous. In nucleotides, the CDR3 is TGTGCCAGTAACTTATACCGGCTAGTTACTGAGCAGTTCCTC. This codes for CASNLYRLVTEQFL.